The present TCR beta chain was sequenced within a study of shared clonotypes between healthy human individuals. It was across several immunoSEQ plates that each subset's genomic DNA was evenly split. The data were produced by immunoSEQ multiplex PCR, yet TCRdb's version contains in-frame clones alone and is incomplete. The sample consists of roughly 590,000 clones, less than 97% of them appearing once. Terminally differentiated effector memory CD45RA+ cells were excluded by CCR7 positive selection of CD45RO-negative cells. Study-wide results and limits: Naive subsets generally exceeded memory subsets in estimated richness. Lower generation probabilities were found for non-shared clonotypes than for those shared by all four donors.

On this clone: Its antigen is still unknown.

Germline trimming cut 7 bases from V and 0 bases from J; bases unmatched to any gene: 8. The germline gives CDR1 MNHEY, CDR2 SMNVEV (reference sequence). This CDR3 region has 15 residues. The TCR originated in a woman in her 30s in good health. The gene calls are TRBV27 and TRBJ2-7, with TRBD1 identical over 8 bases. Material for sequencing was naive CD8+ T cells sorted from blood. The CDR3 region has the DNA TGTGCCAGCACTACCGTCGGACAGGGCTCCTACGAGCAGTACTTC. It specifies CASTTVGQGSYEQYF.